Only a few counts were recorded for the clone carrying this T cell receptor beta chain. Its target is not known. These data are taken from a study of T cell responses to AZD1222 COVID-19 vaccine. Study results and limitations: Spike-specific TCR depth and breadth grew after two AZD1222 doses. Per reports, nearly half of all spike-specific TCRs target regions that are unmutated in variants. Among those given AZD1222, only five to seven were seropositive at baseline.

Germline V gene sequence: CDR1 MGHRA, CDR2 YSYEKL. V gave up 4 bases and J gave up 3 bases, with 19 bases separating them. The CDR3 runs 16 residues. TCRdb keeps only in-frame clones here, not all; method: immunoSEQ multiplex PCR. The sample lists over 150,000 clones; roughly 94% were seen once. The sample in question was peripheral blood, obtained on day 0 of MenACWY control vaccination. This chain links TRBV4-1 with TRBJ2-7; D possibly matches TRBD1 or TRBD2 (5 bases each). This TCR came from an adult in good health. CDR3 region: CASSPHGTDALYEQYF. DNA for the CDR3: TGCGCCAGCAGCCCACACGGGACGGACGCCCTCTACGAGCAGTACTTC.